The sample holds one count of the clone carrying this T cell receptor (beta chain). Antigen unknown. The data stem from a study of shared clonotypes between healthy human individuals. The overall study: Three plates each covered CD4 naive and memory; CD8 naive two, CD8 memory one. Findings of the study overall: Between a few donors, naive CD4 clonotypes were shared at a level of about 5%.

The assay used deep level. Sequencing was performed with immunoSEQ multiplex PCR; in TCRdb, only in-frame clones are kept and a portion is missing. Seen here are about 2 million clones, approximately 95% observed once, and the top ten hold roughly 1%. CD45RO-negative cells were positively selected for CCR7, leaving out terminally differentiated effector memory CD45RA+ cells. With V trimmed by 5 bases and J by 7 bases, 2 bases remained unmatched. The CDR3 covers 13 residues. CDR1 SGHRS and CDR2 YFSETQ come from the germline V gene. Sequenced sample: naive CD8+ T cells sorted from blood. This sequence joins TRBV5-1 and TRBJ2-7; the match to TRBD2 covers 14 bases. The clonotype comes from a man aged 18 to 29 in good health. Here the CDR3 reads CASRGLAGEEQYF. CDR3 coding DNA: TGCGCCAGCAGGGGACTAGCGGGAGAAGAGCAGTACTTC. The full variable domain, completed using reference TRBV5-1 and TRBJ2-7, is KAGVTQTPRYLIKTRGQQVTLSCSPISGHRSVSWYQQTPGQGLQFLFEYFSETQRNKGNFPGRFSGRQFSNSRSEMNVSTLELGDSALYLCASRGLAGEEQYFGPGTRLTVT.